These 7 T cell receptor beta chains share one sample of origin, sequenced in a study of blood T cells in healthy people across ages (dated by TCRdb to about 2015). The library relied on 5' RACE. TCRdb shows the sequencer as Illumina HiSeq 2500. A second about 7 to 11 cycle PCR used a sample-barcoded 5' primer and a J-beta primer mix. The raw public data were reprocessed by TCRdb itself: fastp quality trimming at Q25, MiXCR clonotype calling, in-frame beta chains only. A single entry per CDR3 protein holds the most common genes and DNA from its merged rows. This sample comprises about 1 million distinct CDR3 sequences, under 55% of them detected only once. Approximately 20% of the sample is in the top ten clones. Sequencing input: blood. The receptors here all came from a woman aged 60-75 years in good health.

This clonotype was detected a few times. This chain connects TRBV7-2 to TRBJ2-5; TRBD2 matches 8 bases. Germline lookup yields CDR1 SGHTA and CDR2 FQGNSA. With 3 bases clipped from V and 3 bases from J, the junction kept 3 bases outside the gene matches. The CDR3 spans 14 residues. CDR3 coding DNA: TGTGCCAGCAGCTTTCAAGCGGGAGAAGAGACCCAGTACTTC. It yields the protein CASSFQAGEETQYF. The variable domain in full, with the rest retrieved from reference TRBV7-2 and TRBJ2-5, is GAGVSQSPSNKVTEKGKDVELRCDPISGHTALYWYRQSLGQGLEFLIYFQGNSAPDKSGLPSDRFSAERTGGSVSTLTIQRTQQEDSAVYLCASSFQAGEETQYFGPGTRLLVL.

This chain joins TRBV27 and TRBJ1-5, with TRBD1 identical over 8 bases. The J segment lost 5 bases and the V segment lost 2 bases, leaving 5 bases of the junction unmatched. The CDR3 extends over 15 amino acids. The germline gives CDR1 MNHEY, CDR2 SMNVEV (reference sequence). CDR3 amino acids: CASSLKGTGDQPQHF. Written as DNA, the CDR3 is TGTGCCAGCAGTTTAAAAGGGACAGGTGATCAGCCCCAGCATTTT.

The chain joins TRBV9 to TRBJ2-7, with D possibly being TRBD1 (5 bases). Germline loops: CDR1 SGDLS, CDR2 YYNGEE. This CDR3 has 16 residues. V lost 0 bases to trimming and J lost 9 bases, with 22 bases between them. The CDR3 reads CASSVGGETLYNGQYF. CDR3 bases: TGTGCCAGCAGCGTAGGGGGCGAGACCTTGTACAATGGGCAGTACTTC.

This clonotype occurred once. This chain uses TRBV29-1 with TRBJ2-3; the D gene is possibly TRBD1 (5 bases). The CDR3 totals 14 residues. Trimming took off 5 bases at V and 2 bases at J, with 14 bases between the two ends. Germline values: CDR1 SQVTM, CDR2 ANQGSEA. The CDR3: CSVKGAGFTDTQYF. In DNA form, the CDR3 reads TGCAGCGTTAAAGGGGCAGGATTCACAGATACGCAGTATTTT.

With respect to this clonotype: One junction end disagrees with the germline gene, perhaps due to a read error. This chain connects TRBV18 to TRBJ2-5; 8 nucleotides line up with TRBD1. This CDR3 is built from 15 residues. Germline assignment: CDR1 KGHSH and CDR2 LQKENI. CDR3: CASSPQLTGEKTQYF. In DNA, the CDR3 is TGTGCCAGCTCTCCACAACTGACAGGGGAAAAGACCCAGTACTTC.

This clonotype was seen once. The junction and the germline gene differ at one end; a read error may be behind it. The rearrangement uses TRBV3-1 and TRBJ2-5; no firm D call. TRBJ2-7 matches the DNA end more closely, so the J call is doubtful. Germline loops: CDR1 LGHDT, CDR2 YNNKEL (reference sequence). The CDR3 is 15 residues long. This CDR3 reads CVSSQDVTLLREQYF. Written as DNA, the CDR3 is TGTGTCAGCAGCCAAGATGTAACACTCCTCCGCGAGCAGTACTTC.

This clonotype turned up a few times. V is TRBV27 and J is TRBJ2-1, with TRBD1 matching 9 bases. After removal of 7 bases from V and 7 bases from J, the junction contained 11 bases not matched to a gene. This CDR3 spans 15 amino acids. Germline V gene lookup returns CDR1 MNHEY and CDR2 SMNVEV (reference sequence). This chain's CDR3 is CASKSRDRVGNEQFF. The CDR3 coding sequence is TGTGCCAGCAAAAGTCGGGACAGGGTGGGGAATGAGCAGTTCTTC.